This T cell receptor beta chain was sequenced in a study of CD8+ T cells in alopecia areata. The CDR3 has 11 amino acids. Trimming left V 6 bases short and J 7 bases short, with 10 bases between. The germline V gene encodes CDR1 WSHSY and CDR2 SAAADI. Treatment described: oral pan-JAK inhibitor, 5-10 mg twice daily. Sequencing relied on a cDNA template that was reverse transcribed from extracted RNA. The repertoire was sequenced with immunoSEQ multiplex PCR; TCRdb's copy has only in-frame clones and lacks some. The sample holds some 100,000 clones, about 61% seen once. This clone turned up a few times.

This receptor was taken from a human donor with alopecia areata. The specimen was CD8+ T cells sorted from blood, collected at week 4, from a patient treated with tofacitinib. The rearrangement uses TRBV10-2 and TRBJ2-7, with D perhaps matching TRBD2 (5 bases). The chain's CDR3 is CASSATGEQYF. In nucleotides, the CDR3 is TGCGCCAGCAGCGCCACGGGGGAGCAGTACTTC.